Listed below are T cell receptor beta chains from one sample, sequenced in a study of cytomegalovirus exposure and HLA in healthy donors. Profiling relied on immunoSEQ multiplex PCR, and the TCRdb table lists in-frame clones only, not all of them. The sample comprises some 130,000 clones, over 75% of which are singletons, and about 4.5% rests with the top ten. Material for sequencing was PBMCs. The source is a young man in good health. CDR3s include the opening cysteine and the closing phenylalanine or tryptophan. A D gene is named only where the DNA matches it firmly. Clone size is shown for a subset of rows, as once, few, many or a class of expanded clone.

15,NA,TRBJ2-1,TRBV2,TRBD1,TGTGCCAGCAGACCCGGACAGGGGAACGACAATGAGCAGTTCTTC,CASRPGQGNDNEQFF
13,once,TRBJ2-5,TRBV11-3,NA,TGTGCCAGCAGCTTACGAGGCGAGGAGACCCAGTACTTC,CASSLRGEETQYF
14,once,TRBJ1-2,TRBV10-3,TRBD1,TGTGCCATCAGTGAGGGCGGGACAGCGTATGGCTACACCTTC,CAISEGGTAYGYTF
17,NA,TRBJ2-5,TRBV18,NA,TGTGCCAGCTCACCTCGATATTCGAGGGATACCCAAGAGACCCAGTACTTC,CASSPRYSRDTQETQYF
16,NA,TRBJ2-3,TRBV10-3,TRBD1,TGTGCCATCAGTGAACCCGGGACAGGGGAGGAGGATACGCAGTATTTT,CAISEPGTGEEDTQYF
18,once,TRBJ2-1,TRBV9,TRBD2,TGTGCCAGCAGCTCATCCCCGTGGGGCGGGAGGGCGCCCAATGAGCAGTTCTTC,CASSSSPWGGRAPNEQFF
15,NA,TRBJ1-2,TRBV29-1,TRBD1,TGCAGCGTGCCCTGGACGACAGGGGGAGACTATGGCTACACCTTC,CSVPWTTGGDYGYTF
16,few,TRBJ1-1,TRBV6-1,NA,TGTGCCAGCAGTGAAGCCCAGGGTCCCATGAACACTGAAGCTTTCTTT,CASSEAQGPMNTEAFF
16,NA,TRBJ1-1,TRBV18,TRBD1,TGTGCCAGCTCACCAGGACAGGACCCTGGGAACACTGAAGCTTTCTTT,CASSPGQDPGNTEAFF
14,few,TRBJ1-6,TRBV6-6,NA,TGTGCCAGCAGTCAGGCAGGGGAAAATTCCCCCCTCCACTTT,CASSQAGENSPLHF
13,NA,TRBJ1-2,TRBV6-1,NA,TGTGCCAGCTCCCCGGGGTGGGACTATGGCTACACCTTC,CASSPGWDYGYTF
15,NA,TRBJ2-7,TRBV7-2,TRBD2,TGTGCCAGCAGCCGACCTCTAGCGGGGACCTACGAGCAGTACTTC,CASSRPLAGTYEQYF
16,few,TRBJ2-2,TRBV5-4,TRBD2,TGTGCCAGCAGCTTGGAAGGACTAGCGACCACCGGGGAGCTGTTTTTT,CASSLEGLATTGELFF
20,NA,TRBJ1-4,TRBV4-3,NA,TGCGCCAGCAGCCAAGATAGCGGGCCATGGACTGCTCGGGGTAATGAAAAACTGTTTTTT,CASSQDSGPWTARGNEKLFF
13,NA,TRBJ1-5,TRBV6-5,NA,TGTGCCAGCAAAGCCCAAAGGGGTCAGCCCCAGCATTTT,CASKAQRGQPQHF
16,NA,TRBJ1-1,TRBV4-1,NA,TGCGCCAGCAGCCAAAATGGTGGCAGGGTCTCTAACCGGGCTTTCTTT,CASSQNGGRVSNRAFF
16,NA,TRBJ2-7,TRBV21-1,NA,TGTGCCAGCAGCAAAAGTAAAGTTGGGGTAGACTACGAGCAGTACTTC,CASSKSKVGVDYEQYF
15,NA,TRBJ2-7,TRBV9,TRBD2,TGTGCCAGCAGCGCGGGACTACCACGCTCCTACGAGCAGTACTTC,CASSAGLPRSYEQYF
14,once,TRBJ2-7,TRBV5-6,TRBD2,TGTGCCAGCAGCCCAGGACTAGCGATCCACGAGCAGTACTTC,CASSPGLAIHEQYF
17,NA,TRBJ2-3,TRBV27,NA,TGTGCCAGCAGTTCTATCCTTCCTTTGCTTCGCACAGATACGCAGTATTTT,CASSSILPLLRTDTQYF
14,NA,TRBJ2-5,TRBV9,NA,TGTGCCAGCAGCCCAACTAGTGTCTTGGAGACCCAGTACTTC,CASSPTSVLETQYF
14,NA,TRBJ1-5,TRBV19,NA,TGTGCCAGTAGTATAGTCCCCCAAAATCAGCCCCAGCATTTT,CASSIVPQNQPQHF
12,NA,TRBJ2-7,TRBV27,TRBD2,TGTGCCAGCGGGGGGGTCCCCTACGAGCAGTACTTC,CASGGVPYEQYF
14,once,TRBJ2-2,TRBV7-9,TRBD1,TGTGCCAGCAGCGACAGACAGGGCACCGGGGAGCTGTTTTTT,CASSDRQGTGELFF
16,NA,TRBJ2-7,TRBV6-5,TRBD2,TGTGCCAGCAGTTACCACGGGACTAGCGGGACCTACGAGCAGTACTTC,CASSYHGTSGTYEQYF
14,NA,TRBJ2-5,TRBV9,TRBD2,TGTGCCAGCAGCGTAGGGGGGACTAGACCTACCCAGTACTTC,CASSVGGTRPTQYF
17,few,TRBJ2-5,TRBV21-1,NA,TGTGCCAGCAGCAAAGCCCCTAGCGGGGGACCACAAGAGACCCAGTACTTC,CASSKAPSGGPQETQYF